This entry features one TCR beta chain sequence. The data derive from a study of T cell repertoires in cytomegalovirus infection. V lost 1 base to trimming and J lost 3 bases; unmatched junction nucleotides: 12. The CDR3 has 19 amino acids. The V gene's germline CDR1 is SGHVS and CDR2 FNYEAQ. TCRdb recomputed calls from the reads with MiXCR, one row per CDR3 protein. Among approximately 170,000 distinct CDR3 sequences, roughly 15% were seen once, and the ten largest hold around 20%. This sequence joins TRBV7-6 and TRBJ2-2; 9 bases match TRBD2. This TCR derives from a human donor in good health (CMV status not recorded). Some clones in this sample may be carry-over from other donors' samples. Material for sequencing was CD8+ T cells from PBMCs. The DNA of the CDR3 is TGTGCCAGCAGCTTAGGGCGGTTGCGGGAGGGTATCGACACCGGGGAGCTGTTTTTT. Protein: CASSLGRLREGIDTGELFF.